This record looks at one TCR beta chain sequence and its context. Its antigen is still unknown. This sample was taken from a study of beta chain features in type 1 diabetes. Study information: Sorted cells numbering some 110 million were examined across all samples.

Expressed TCRB transcripts got sequenced, as all isolated RNA was reverse transcribed. Reads from naive, central memory and regulatory T cell samples averaged about 3.8 million. Clones were read by immunoSEQ multiplex PCR, and TCRdb kept only the in-frame ones, dropping some. The sample shows about 620,000 clones, 15% to 18% of them seen only once. This CDR3 has 13 residues. Looked up from germline, CDR1 is MDHEN and CDR2 is SYDVKM. V was shortened by 7 bases and J by 3 bases, with 10 bases between the two germline ends. Whole-study findings and limits: Among type 1 diabetes patients, VDJ junctions had fewer insertions and more deletions.

Purity exceeded 98% in all sorted populations. Sequencing used naive CD4+ T cells from blood. The rearrangement joins TRBV28 to TRBJ1-5, with unresolved D. The source is a man younger than 30 in good health. The CDR3 nucleotides are TGTGCCAGCACGTCAACGAACAATCAGCCCCAGCATTTT. Protein sequence: CASTSTNNQPQHF.